This T cell receptor beta chain originates from a study of T cells in tumors after PD-1 blockade. Study-level information: Prior checkpoint blockade, systemic immunosuppressant use, or anti-cancer therapy within 4 weeks excluded patients. Either cemiplimab 350 mg every 2 weeks or pembrolizumab 200 mg every 3 weeks was given.

Libraries were prepared by immunoSEQ multiplex PCR; TCRdb keeps only in-frame clonotypes and omits some of them. The repertoire consists of roughly 47,000 clones, with 79% occurring once and the leading ten covering approximately 16%. This TCR derives from a human donor with basal cell carcinoma. The sample was PBMCs, taken before anti-PD-1 treatment.

This chain's CDR3 is CASSLGGTGDFYGYTF. CDR3 DNA: TGCGCCAGCAGCTTGGGGGGTACAGGGGACTTCTATGGCTACACCTTC. The rearrangement joins TRBV5-1 to TRBJ1-2, with 7 bases identical to TRBD1. The CDR3 has 16 amino acids. J was trimmed by 4 bases and V by 0 bases; bases with no gene match: 9. CDR1 and CDR2 from the germline V gene are SGHRS and YFSETQ.